This paragraph covers one T cell receptor beta chain sequence. The record originates from a study of control samples from healthy donors and cancer patients. Profiled with immunoSEQ multiplex PCR; TCRdb holds only in-frame clones, not every one. Of approximately 110,000 clones in the sample, about four fifths were seen once. Trimming cost V 4 bases and J 8 bases, with 15 bases left between them. Germline V gene data show CDR1 as MNHEY and CDR2 as SVGEGT. CDR3 length equals 14 residues. The source is a woman between 45 and 60 years old in good health. The sequenced sample was blood. The chain employs TRBV6-2 or TRBV6-3 and TRBJ2-1; D remains unclear. The CDR3 nucleotides are TGTGCCAGCAGTTTCGCAGGTAATGTCCATGAGCAGTTCTTC. This sequence encodes CASSFAGNVHEQFF.